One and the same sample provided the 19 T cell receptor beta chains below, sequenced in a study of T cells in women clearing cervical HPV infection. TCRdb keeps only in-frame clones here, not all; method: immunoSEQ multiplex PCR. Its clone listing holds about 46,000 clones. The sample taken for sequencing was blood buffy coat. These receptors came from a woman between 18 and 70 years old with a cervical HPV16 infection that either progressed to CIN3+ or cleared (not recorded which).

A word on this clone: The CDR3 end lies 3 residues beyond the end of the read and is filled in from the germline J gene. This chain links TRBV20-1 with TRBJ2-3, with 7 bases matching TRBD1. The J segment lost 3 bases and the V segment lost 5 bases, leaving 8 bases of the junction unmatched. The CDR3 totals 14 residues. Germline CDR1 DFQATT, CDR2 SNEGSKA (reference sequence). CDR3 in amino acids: CSAGKTGRTDTQYF. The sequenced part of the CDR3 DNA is TGCAGTGCTGGGAAGACAGGGCGAACAGATACG.

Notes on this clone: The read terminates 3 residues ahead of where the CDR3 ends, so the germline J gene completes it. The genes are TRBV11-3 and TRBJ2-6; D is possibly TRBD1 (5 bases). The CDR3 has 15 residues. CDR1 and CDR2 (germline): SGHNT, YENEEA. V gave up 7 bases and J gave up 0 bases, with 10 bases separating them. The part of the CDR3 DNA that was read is TGTGCCAGCACCCCCGACAGCTCTGGGGCCAACGTC. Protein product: CASTPDSSGANV. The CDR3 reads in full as CASTPDSSGANVLTF.

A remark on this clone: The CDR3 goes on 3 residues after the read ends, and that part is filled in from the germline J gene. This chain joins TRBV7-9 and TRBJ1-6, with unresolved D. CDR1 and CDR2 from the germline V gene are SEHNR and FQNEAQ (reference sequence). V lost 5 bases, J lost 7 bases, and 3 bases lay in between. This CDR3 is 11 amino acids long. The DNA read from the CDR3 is TGTGCCAGCAGCCTCAATTCACCC. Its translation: CASSLNSP. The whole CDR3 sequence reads CASSLNSPLHF.

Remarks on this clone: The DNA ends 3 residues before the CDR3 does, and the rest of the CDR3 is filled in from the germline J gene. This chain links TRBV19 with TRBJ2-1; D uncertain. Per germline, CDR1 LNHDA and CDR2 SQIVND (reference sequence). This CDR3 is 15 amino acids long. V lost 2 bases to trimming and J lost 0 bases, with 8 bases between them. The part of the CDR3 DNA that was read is TGTGCCAGTAGTATACCAGGAAGCTCCTACAATGAG. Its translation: CASSIPGSSYNE. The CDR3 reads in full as CASSIPGSSYNEQFF.

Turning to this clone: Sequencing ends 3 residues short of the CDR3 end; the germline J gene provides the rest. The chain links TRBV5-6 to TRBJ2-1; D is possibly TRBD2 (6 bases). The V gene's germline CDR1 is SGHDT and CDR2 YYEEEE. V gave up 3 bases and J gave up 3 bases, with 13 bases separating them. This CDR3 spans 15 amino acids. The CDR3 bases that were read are TGTGCCAGCAGCTACGCCCGGGACTTCTACAATGAG. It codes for CASSYARDFYNE. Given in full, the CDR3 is CASSYARDFYNEQFF.

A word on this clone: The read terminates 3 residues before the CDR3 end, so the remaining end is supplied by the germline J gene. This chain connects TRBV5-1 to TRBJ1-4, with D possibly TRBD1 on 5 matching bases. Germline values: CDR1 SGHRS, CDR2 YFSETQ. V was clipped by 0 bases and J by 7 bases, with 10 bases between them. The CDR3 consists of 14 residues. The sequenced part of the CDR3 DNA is TGCGCCAGCAGCTTGGAGGGGCGAGGTGAAAAA. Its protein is CASSLEGRGEK. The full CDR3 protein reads CASSLEGRGEKLFF.

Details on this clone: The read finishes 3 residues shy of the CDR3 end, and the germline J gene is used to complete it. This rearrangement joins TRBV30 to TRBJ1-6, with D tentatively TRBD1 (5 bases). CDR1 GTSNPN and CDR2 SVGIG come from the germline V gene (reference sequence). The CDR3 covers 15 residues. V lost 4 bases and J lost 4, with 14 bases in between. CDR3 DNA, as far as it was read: TGTGCCTGGATGGAGGGGCCAGCTTATAATTCACCC. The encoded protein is CAWMEGPAYNSP. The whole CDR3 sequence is CAWMEGPAYNSPLHF.

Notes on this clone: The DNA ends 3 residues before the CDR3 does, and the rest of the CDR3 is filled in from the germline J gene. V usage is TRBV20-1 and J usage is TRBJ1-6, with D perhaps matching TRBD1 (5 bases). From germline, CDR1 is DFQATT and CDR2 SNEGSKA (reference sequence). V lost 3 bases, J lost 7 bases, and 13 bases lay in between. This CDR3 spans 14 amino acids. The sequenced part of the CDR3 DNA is TGCAGTGCTAGTTCTCTACAGGAAAATTCACCC. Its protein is CSASSLQENSP. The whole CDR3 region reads CSASSLQENSPLHF.

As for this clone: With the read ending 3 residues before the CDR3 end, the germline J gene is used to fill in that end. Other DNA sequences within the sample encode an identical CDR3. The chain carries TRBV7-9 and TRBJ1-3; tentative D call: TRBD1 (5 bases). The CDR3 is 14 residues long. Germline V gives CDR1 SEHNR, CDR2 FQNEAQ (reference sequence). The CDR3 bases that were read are TGTGCCAGCAGCTTAGACCAGGGAGGGAGCGCT. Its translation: CASSLDQGGSA. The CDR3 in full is CASSLDQGGSAIYF. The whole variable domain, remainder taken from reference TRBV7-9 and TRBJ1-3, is DTGVSQNPRHKITKRGQNVTFRCDPISEHNRLYWYRQTLGQGPEFLTYFQNEAQLEKSRLLSDRFSAERPKGSFSTLEIQRTEQGDSAMYLCASSLDQGGSAIYFGEGSWLTVV.

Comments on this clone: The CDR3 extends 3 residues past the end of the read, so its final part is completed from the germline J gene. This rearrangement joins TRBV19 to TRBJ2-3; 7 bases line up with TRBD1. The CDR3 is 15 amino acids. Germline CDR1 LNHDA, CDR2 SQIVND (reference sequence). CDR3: CASSPRTGTNQPQYF. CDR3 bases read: TGTGCCAGTAGTCCCAGGACAGGAACCAATCAGCCG.

Partial CDR3 DNA: TGTGCCAGCAGCTTAGCTCCCTTGGCTAGCGGATACGAG. It specifies CASSLAPLASGYE. From start to end, the CDR3 is CASSLAPLASGYEQYF. V is TRBV7-2 and J is TRBJ2-7; TRBD2 aligns across 7 bases. The read terminates 3 residues before the CDR3 end, so the remaining end is supplied by the germline J gene. Germline CDR1 and CDR2: SGHTA and FQGNSA. Trimming took 0 bases from V and 4 from J; bases not matched to a gene: 9. CDR3 length: 16 residues.

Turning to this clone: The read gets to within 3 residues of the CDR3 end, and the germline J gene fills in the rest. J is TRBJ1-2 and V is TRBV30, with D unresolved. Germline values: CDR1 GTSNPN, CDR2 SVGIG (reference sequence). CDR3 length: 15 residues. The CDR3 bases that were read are TGTGCCTGGAGTGTACGAGGGCTTATTCCAGATACC. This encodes CAWSVRGLIPDT. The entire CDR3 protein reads CAWSVRGLIPDTYTF. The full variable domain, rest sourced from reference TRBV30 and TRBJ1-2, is SQTIHQWPATLVQPVGSPLSLECTVEGTSNPNLYWYRQAAGRGLQLLFYSVGIGQISSEVPQNLSASRPQDRQFILSSKKLLLSDSGFYLCAWSVRGLIPDTYTFGSGTRLTVV.

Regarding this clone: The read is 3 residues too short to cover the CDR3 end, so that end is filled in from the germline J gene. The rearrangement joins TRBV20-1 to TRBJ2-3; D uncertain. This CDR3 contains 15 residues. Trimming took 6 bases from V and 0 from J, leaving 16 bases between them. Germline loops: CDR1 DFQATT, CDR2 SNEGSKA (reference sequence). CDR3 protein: CSAPKNLHSTDTQYF. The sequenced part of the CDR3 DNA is TGCAGTGCGCCTAAGAATCTTCATAGCACAGATACG.

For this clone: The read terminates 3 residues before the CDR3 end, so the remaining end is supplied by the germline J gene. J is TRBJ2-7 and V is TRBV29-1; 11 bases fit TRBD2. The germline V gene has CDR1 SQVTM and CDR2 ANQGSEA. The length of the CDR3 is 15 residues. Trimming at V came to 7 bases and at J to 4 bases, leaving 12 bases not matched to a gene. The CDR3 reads CSAHTGIAGGYEQYF. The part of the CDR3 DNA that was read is TGCAGCGCGCATACAGGGATAGCGGGAGGGTACGAG.

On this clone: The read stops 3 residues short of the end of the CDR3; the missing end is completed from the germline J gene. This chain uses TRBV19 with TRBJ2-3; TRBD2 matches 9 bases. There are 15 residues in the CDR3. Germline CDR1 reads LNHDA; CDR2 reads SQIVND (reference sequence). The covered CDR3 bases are TGTGCCAGTAGTCGCGGGGGGGCGAGGATGGAGACG. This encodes CASSRGGARMET. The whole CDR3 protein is CASSRGGARMETQYF.

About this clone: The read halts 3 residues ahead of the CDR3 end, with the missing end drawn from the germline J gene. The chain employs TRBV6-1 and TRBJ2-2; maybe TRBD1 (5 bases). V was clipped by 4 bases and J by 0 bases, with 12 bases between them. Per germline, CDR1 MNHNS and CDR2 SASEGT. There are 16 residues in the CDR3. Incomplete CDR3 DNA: TGTGCCAGCAGTGCCTACACAGGAGCGAACACCGGGGAG. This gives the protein CASSAYTGANTGE. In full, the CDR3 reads CASSAYTGANTGELFF.

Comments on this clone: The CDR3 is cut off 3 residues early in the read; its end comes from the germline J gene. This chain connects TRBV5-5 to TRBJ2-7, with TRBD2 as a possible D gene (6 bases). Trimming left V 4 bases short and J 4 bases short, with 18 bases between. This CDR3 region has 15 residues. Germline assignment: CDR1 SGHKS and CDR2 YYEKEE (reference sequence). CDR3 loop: CASSVGTLGRYEQYF. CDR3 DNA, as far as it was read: TGTGCCAGCAGCGTTGGGACTTTGGGACGATACGAG.

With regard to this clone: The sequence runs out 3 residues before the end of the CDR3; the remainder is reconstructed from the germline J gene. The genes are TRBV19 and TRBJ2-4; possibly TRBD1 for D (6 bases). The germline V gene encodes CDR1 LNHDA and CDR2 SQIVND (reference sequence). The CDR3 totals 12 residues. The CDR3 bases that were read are TGTGCCAGCAACGACAGGCTCTATGGT. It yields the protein CASNDRLYG. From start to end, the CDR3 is CASNDRLYGQYF.

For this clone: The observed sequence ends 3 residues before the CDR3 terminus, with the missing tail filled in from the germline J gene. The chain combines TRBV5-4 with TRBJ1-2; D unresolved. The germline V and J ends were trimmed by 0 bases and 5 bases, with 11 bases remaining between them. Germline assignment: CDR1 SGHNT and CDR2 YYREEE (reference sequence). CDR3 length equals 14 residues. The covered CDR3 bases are TGTGCCAGCAGCTTGGATATCCAGAGGTATGGC. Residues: CASSLDIQRYG. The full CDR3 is CASSLDIQRYGYTF.